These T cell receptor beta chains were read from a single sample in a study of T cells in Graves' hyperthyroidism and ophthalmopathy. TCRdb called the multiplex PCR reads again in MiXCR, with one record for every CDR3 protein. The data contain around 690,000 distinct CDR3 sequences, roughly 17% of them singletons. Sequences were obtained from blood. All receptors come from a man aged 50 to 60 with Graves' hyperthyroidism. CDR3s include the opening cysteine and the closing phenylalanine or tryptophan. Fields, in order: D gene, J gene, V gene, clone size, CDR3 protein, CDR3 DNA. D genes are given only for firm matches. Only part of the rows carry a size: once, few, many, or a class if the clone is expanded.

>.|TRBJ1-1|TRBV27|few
CASSRGPVIFEAFF
TGTGCCAGCAGCCGGGGCCCCGTGATATTTGAAGCTTTCTTT
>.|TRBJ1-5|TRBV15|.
CATSRGSWTGYSNQPQHF
TGTGCCACCAGCAGAGGCTCCTGGACGGGTTATAGCAATCAGCCCCAGCATTTT
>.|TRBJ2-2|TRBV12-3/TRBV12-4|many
CASSSRGNTGELFF
TGTGCCAGCAGTTCCAGGGGGAACACCGGGGAGCTGTTTTTT
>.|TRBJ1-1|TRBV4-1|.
CASSQIQGGSTEAFF
TGCGCCAGCAGCCAAATACAGGGCGGGAGCACTGAAGCTTTCTTT
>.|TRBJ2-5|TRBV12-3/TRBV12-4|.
CASRDLIETQYF
TGTGCCAGCAGGGACCTTATAGAGACCCAGTACTTC
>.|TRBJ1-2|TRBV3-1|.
CASSQDGKNGYTF
TGTGCCAGCAGCCAAGACGGTAAAAATGGCTACACCTTC
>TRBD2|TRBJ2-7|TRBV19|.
CASSRPGLAAYEQYF
TGTGCCAGTAGTCGACCGGGACTAGCGGCCTACGAGCAGTACTTC
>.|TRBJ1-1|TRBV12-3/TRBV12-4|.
CASSLSPVEAFF
TGTGCCAGCAGTCTCTCACCGGTAGAAGCTTTCTTT
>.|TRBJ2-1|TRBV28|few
CASSPPRGWESYNEQFF
TGTGCCAGCAGCCCTCCCCGTGGGTGGGAATCCTACAATGAGCAGTTCTTC
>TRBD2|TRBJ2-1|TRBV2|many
CASSRGLAQNNEQFF
TGTGCCAGCAGCCGGGGACTAGCGCAAAACAATGAGCAGTTCTTC
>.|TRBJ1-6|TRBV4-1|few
CASRPQEGKNSPLHF
TGCGCCAGTCGTCCCCAAGAGGGTAAAAATTCACCCCTCCACTTT
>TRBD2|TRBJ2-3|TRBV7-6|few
CASSLRPASGSSTDTQYF
TGTGCCAGCAGCTTAAGGCCGGCTAGCGGGAGCAGCACAGATACGCAGTATTTT
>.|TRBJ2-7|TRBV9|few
CASSGGRDSTYEQYF
TGTGCCAGCAGCGGGGGCCGGGACTCGACTTACGAGCAGTACTTC
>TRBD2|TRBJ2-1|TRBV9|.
CASSVVTGGEQFF
TGTGCCAGCAGCGTAGTTACGGGAGGGGAGCAGTTCTTC
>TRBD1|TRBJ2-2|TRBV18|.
CASSIDRDNTGELFF
TGTGCCAGCTCAATCGACAGGGATAACACCGGGGAGCTGTTTTTT
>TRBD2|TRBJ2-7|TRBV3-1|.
CASSTQTSGVSYEQYF
TGTGCCAGCAGCACCCAGACTAGCGGGGTCTCCTACGAGCAGTACTTC
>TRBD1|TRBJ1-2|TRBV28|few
CASSTITGTGGDYTF
TGTGCCAGCAGTACAATAACCGGGACAGGGGGCGACTACACCTTC
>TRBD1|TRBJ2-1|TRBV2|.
CASSQTWDSSYNEQFF
TGTGCCAGCAGCCAGACCTGGGACAGCTCCTACAATGAGCAGTTCTTC
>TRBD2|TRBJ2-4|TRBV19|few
CASSIPGLATDKNIQYF
TGTGCCAGTAGTATCCCGGGACTAGCAACGGACAAAAACATTCAGTACTTC
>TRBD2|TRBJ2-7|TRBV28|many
CASIHSTPGLAGVYEQYF
TGTGCCAGCATTCACAGCACTCCGGGACTAGCGGGAGTCTACGAGCAGTACTTC
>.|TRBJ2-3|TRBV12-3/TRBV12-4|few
CASSFGWGTDTQYF
TGTGCCAGCAGTTTTGGTTGGGGCACAGATACGCAGTATTTT
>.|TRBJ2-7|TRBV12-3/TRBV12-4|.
CASSFRQVPYNEQYF
TGTGCCAGCAGTTTTCGACAGGTCCCATACAATGAGCAGTACTTC
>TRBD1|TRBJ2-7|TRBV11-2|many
CASSWKLGTALLLYEQYF
TGTGCCAGCAGCTGGAAACTAGGGACAGCGTTACTCCTCTACGAGCAGTACTTC
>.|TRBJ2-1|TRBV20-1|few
CSAGEYKFYNEQFF
TGCAGTGCTGGAGAGTATAAATTTTACAATGAGCAGTTCTTC
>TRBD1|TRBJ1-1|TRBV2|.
CASSRSGQGNTEAFF
TGTGCCAGCAGTAGGTCCGGACAGGGGAACACTGAAGCTTTCTTT
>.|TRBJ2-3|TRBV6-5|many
CASSYAYRVQDTQYF
TGTGCCAGCAGTTACGCCTATCGGGTGCAGGATACGCAGTATTTT
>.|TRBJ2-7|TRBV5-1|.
CASSLEAVTYEQYF
TGCGCCAGCAGCTTGGAGGCAGTTACCTACGAGCAGTACTTC
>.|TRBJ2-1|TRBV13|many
CASSSIGFRSYNEQFF
TGTGCCAGCAGCTCGATCGGGTTTCGGTCCTACAATGAGCAGTTCTTC